The present T cell receptor beta chain was sequenced within a study of CD4 T cells in relation to SARS-CoV-2 and coronaviruses. For the study at large: Shared crossreactive spike epitopes were mapped to their HLA restriction. Overall study results and limits: In roughly 60% of donors, memory CD4+ clonotypes crossrecognized SARS-CoV-2 and at least one common cold coronavirus spike. Each donor contributed either pre-pandemic or post-infection samples, not both.

The unexposed donors gave CD4+ T cells in about 2011-2019, prior to COVID-19. This clone has just a few counts. As yet, its antigen is unknown. Here immunoSEQ multiplex PCR was the method, and the copy in TCRdb shows in-frame clones only, minus some. The sample lists around 62,000 clones, 94% occurring once. CDR3 length equals 15 residues. Looked up from germline, CDR1 is SGHVS and CDR2 is FQNEAQ. Unmatched junction bases numbered 6, after V lost 1 base and J lost 5 bases. Specimen: naive CD4+ T cells from PBMCs. The subset here: naive CD4+ T cells isolated by negative enrichment. The V call is TRBV7-8, the J call TRBJ1-2; TRBD1 matches at 8 bases. This receptor was identified in a human donor in good health. CDR3 DNA sequence: TGTGCCAGCAGCTTAGTGGGGACAGGAGGGTATGGCTACACCTTC. It is translated as CASSLVGTGGYGYTF. Using reference TRBV7-8 and TRBJ1-2 for the parts outside the CDR3, the full variable domain is GAGVSQSPRYKVAKRGQDVALRCDPISGHVSLFWYQQALGQGPEFLTYFQNEAQLDKSGLPSDRFFAERPEGSVSTLKIQRTQQEDSAVYLCASSLVGTGGYGYTFGSGTRLTVV.